Detailed here is one T cell receptor (beta chain). The V gene lost 1 base and the J gene lost 13 bases, with 14 bases spanning the gap. CDR1 and CDR2 from the germline V gene are SGHAT and FQNNGV. The CDR3 runs to 13 residues. TCRdb keeps only in-frame clones here, not all; method: immunoSEQ multiplex PCR. The repertoire holds about 10,000 clones, 86% seen once, with less than 4.5% in the top ten. The data are from a study of immune evolution from preneoplasia to lung adenocarcinoma. Histologic diagnosis was independently verified by two lung pathologists. The source material was FFPE invasive lung adenocarcinoma tissue. The origin of this receptor is a person between 65 and 80 years old with invasive lung adenocarcinoma. The rearrangement links TRBV11-2 to TRBJ2-1; D may be TRBD1 or TRBD2 (5 bases each). CDR3 sequence: CASSLAVRDGQFF. The CDR3, as DNA: TGTGCCAGCAGCTTAGCGGTCCGGGACGGCCAGTTCTTC.